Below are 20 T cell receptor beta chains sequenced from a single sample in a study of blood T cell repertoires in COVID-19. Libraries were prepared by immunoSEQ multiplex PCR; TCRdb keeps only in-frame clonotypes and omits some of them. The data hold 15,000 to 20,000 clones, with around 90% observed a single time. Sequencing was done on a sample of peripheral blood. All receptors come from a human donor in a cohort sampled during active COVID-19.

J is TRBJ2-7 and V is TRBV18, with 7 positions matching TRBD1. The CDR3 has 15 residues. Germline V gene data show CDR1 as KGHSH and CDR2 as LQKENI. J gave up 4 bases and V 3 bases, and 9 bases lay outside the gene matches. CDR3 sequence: CASSPPGQLTYEQYF. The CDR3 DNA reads TGTGCCAGCTCACCCCCGGGACAGTTAACGTACGAGCAGTACTTC.

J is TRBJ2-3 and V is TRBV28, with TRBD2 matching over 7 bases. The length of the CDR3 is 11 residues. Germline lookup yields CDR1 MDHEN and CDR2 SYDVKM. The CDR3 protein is CAAGVPDTQYF. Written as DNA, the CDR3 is TGTGCGGCGGGAGTGCCAGATACGCAGTATTTT.

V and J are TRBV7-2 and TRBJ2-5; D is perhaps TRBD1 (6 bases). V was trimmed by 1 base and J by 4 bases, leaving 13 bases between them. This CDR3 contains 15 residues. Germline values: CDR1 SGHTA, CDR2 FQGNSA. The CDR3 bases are TGTGCCAGCAGCTTAGTTGGCCTAGGGGGAGAGACCCAGTACTTC. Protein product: CASSLVGLGGETQYF. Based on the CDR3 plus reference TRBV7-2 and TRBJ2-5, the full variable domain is GAGVSQSPSNKVTEKGKDVELRCDPISGHTALYWYRQSLGQGLEFLIYFQGNSAPDKSGLPSDRFSAERTGGSVSTLTIQRTQQEDSAVYLCASSLVGLGGETQYFGPGTRLLVL.

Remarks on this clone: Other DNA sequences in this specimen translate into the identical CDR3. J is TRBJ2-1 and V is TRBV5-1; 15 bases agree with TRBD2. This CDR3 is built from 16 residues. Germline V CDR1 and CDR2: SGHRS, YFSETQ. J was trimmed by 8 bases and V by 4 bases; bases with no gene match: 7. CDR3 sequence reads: CASSPGLAGGRDEQFF. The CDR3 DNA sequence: TGCGCCAGCAGCCCAGGACTAGCGGGGGGGCGGGATGAGCAGTTCTTC.

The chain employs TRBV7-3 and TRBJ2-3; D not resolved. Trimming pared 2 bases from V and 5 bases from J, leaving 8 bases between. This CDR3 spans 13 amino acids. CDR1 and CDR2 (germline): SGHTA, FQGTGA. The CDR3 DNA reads TGTGCCAGCAGCTTAGAGGTGGGAGATACGCAGTATTTT. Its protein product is CASSLEVGDTQYF.

CDR3 nucleotides: TGTGCCATCAGTGAGGGTAGGGACGCGGGGAGCACTGAAGCTTTCTTT. It yields the protein CAISEGRDAGSTEAFF. The chain couples TRBV10-3 to TRBJ1-1, with D possibly TRBD1 on 5 matching bases. Germline V gene sequence: CDR1 ENHRY, CDR2 SYGVKD. V was pared by 2 bases and J by 4 bases, with 17 bases between. The CDR3 spans 16 residues.

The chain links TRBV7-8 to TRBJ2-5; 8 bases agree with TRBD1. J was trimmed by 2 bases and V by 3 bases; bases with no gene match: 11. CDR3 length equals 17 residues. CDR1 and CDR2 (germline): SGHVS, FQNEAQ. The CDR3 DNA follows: TGTGCCAGCAGCTTCCTCTTCAGGGGGCGACGGCAAGAGACCCAGTACTTC. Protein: CASSFLFRGRRQETQYF.

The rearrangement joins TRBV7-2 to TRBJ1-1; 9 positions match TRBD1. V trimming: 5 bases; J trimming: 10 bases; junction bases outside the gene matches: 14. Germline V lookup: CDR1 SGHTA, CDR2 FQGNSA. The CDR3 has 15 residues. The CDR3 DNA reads TGTGCCAGCAGCGACCGAGGACAGGGGAGGTTGGTAGCTTTCTTT. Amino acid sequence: CASSDRGQGRLVAFF.

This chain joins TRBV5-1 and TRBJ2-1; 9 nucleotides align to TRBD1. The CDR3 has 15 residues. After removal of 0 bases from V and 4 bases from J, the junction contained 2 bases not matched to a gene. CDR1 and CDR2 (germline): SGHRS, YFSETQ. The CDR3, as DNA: TGCGCCAGCAGCTTGGGAGACAGGGGGTACAATGAGCAGTTCTTC. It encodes CASSLGDRGYNEQFF.

The CDR3: CASSDSYRVGLNTEAFF. The CDR3 DNA follows: TGTGCCAGCAGTGACTCTTACAGGGTGGGCTTGAACACTGAAGCTTTCTTT. J is TRBJ1-1 and V is TRBV6-4; D is possibly TRBD1 (6 bases). The CDR3 spans 17 residues. V lost 0 bases and J lost 0, with 14 bases in between. Germline assignment: CDR1 MRHNA and CDR2 SNTAGT.

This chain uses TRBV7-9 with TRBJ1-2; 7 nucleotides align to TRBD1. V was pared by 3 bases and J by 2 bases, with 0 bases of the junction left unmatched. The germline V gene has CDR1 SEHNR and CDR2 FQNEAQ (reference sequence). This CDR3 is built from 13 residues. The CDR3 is CASSLGQNYGYTF. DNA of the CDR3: TGTGCCAGCAGCTTGGGACAGAACTATGGCTACACCTTC.

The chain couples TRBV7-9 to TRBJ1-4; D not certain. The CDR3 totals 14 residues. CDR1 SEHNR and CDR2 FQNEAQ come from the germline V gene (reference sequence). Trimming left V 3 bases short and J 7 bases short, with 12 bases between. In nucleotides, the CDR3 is TGTGCCAGCAGCTTGGCGGGGTACAGTGAAAAACTGTTTTTT. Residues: CASSLAGYSEKLFF.

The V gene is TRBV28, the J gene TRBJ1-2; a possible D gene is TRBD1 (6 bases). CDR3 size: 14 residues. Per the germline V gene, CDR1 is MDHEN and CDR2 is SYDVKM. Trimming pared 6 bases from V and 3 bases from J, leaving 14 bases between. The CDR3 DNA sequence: TGTGCCAGCAGCCTGGGGGCGGGGGACTATGGCTACACCTTC. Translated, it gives CASSLGAGDYGYTF.

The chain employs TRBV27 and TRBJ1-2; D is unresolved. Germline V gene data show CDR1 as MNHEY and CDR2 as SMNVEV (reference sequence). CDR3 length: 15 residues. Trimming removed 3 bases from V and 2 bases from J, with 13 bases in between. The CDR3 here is CASSFYRVGNYGYTF. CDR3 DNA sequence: TGTGCCAGCAGTTTCTACAGAGTGGGCAACTATGGCTACACCTTC.

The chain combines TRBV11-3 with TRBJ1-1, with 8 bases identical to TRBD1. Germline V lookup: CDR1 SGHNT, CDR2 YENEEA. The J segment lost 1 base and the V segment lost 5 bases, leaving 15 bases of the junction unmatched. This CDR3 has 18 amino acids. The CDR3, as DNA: TGTGCCAGCAGCCCGAGACAGGGGACGGGAGGAAGGAACACTGAAGCTTTCTTT. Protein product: CASSPRQGTGGRNTEAFF. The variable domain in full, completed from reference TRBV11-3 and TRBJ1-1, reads EAGVVQSPRYKIIEKKQPVAFWCNPISGHNTLYWYLQNLGQGPELLIRYENEEAVDDSQLPKDRFSAERLKGVDSTLKIQPAELGDSAVYLCASSPRQGTGGRNTEAFFGQGTRLTVV.

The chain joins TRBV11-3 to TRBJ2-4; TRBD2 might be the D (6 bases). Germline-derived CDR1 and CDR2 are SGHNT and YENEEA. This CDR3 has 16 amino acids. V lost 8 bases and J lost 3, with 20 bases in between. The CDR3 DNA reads TGTGCCAGCTGCCGGAGGGCCACGGAGGGCAAAAACATTCAGTACTTC. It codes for CASCRRATEGKNIQYF.

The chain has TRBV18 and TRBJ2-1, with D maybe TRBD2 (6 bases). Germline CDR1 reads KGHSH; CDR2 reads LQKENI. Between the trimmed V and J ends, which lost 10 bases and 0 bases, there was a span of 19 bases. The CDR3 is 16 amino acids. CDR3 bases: TGTGCCACCACAATGTGGAGGGACTCCTCCTACAATGAGCAGTTCTTC. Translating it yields CATTMWRDSSYNEQFF.

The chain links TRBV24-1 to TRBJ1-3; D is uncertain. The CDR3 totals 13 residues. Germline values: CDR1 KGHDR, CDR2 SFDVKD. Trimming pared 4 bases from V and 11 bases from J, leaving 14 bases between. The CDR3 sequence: CATSDLDSQAIYF. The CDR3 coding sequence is TGTGCCACCAGTGACCTTGACTCCCAAGCCATATATTTT.

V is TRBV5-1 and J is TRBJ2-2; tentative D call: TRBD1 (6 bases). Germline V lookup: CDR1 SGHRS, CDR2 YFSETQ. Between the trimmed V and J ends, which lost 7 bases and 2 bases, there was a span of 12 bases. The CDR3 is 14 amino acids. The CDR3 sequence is CASGEQGNTGELFF. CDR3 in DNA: TGCGCCAGCGGGGAACAGGGAAACACCGGGGAGCTGTTTTTT.

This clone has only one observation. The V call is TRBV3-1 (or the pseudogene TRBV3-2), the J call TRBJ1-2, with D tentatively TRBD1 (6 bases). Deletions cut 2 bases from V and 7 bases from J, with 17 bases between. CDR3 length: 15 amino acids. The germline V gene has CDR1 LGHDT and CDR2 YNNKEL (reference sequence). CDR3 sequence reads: CASSQLWGKGVGYTF. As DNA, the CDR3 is TGTGCCAGCAGCCAATTATGGGGAAAGGGGGTTGGCTACACCTTC.